This TCR beta chain was captured by sequencing in a study of blood T cell repertoires in COVID-19. Measured with immunoSEQ multiplex PCR; TCRdb has only the in-frame clones, and not every one. The sample has about 400,000 clones, around 90% seen once. V was cut by 1 base and J by 3 bases, with 7 bases left in between. The CDR3 is 13 residues long. CDR1 is SGDLS, CDR2 YYNGEE, per germline. The source of this sequence is a woman younger than 30 with acute COVID-19. The source material was PBMCs or T cells enriched from blood (not recorded which). This sequence joins TRBV9 and TRBJ2-5; D remains unclear. CDR3 coding DNA: TGTGCCAGCAGCGTATCAGAGGAAGAGACCCAGTACTTC. Protein: CASSVSEEETQYF.